This paragraph reports one TCR beta chain. Its specificity is unknown. TCRdb called the 5' RACE reads again in MiXCR, with one record for every CDR3 protein. Here the sample spans 200,000 to 250,000 distinct CDR3 sequences, roughly 7.2% being singletons. These data originate in a study of T cells after yellow fever vaccination. Study-level information: In the case of low-cell-number fractions, SMART-Seq v4 Ultra Low Input was used for preparation.

Study outcomes and limitations: Clonotypes appearing in both CD4 and CD8 compartments existed, and their share was small. When the response was secondary, it was weaker but reached its peak faster, day 5 versus 15.

V lost 2 bases and J 6 bases, leaving 9 bases between the germline ends. This CDR3 contains 14 residues. The germline gives CDR1 SGHKS, CDR2 YYEKEE (reference sequence). The chain carries TRBV5-5 and TRBJ1-6; D is uncertain. This sample comprised CD4+ T cells sorted from PBMCs, obtained 15 days after the yellow fever booster vaccination. The sequence was collected from a man in his thirties or forties who received the YFV17D yellow fever vaccine. The CDR3 reads CASSLVPVNSPLHF. CDR3 coding DNA: TGTGCCAGCAGCTTAGTGCCAGTTAATTCACCCCTCCACTTT.